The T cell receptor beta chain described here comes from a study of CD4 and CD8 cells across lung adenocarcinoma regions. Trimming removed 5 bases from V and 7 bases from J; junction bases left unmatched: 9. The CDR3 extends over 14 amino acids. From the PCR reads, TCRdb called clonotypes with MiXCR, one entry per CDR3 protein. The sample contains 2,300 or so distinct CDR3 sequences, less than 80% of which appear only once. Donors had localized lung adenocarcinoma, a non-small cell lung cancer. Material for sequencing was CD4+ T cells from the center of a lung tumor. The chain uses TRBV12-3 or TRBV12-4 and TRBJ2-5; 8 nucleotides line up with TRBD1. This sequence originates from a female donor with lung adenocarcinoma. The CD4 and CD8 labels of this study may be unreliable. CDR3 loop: CASSPPRDRLTQYF. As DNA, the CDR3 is TGTGCCAGCAGTCCCCCCCGGGACAGGTTGACCCAGTACTTC.